This TCR beta chain originates from a study of PD-1 blockade in classical Hodgkin lymphoma. Study observations and caveats: Excluded were patients who started nivolumab under 1 year after ASCT, a group that had lower diversity.

TCRdb's table, derived via immunoSEQ multiplex PCR, lists solely in-frame clones and lacks some. The sample shows 90,000 to 110,000 clones, approximately 89% of them seen only once. In regard to this clone: The antigen is undetermined.

Specified time point: cycle 4 day 1 (C4D1), after more than five weeks of nivolumab. All the patients suffered relapse after autologous stem cell transplantation, and brentuximab vedotin exposure differed. Patients showed best responses of complete response, partial response or progressive disease. J was trimmed by 8 bases and V by 7 bases; bases with no gene match: 18. The CDR3 consists of 18 residues. In germline, CDR1 is SQVTM, CDR2 ANQGSEA. V is TRBV29-1 and J is TRBJ2-2, with 14 bases identical to TRBD2. The clonotype comes from a human donor with classical Hodgkin lymphoma. Sequencing used peripheral blood mononuclear cells (PBMCs), obtained before the fourth cycle of nivolumab. Here the CDR3 DNA reads TGCAGCGGACTCCTGACTAGCGGGAGGGGAGGTCAGGAAGGGGAGCTGTTTTTT. Translated, it gives CSGLLTSGRGGQEGELFF.